The text below deals with one T cell receptor (beta chain). The specificity of this receptor is unknown. The input lacks base qualities; no much larger clone sits a single base away. These data come from a study of multiple sclerosis patients with progressive multifocal leukoencephalopathy (dated by TCRdb to about 2019). At the level of the whole study: About five natalizumab-treated MS patients who did not develop PML were used as controls and were sampled longitudinally. The study examined peripheral T and B cells of MS patients who developed PML (4 under natalizumab, 1 after alemtuzumab) and treated patients who did not. The study aimed to detect JC virus-specific or public T-cell expansions arising at the time of PML onset. From before therapy, through 6 and 12 months, up to PML onset, two natalizumab-treated patients who later developed PML were tracked longitudinally. Overall results and qualifications from the work: No common TRBV or TRBJ gene usage or preferential TRBV-TRBJ pairings were detected when PML developed. In most PML patients, lower normalized Shannon entropy suggested less diverse TRB repertoires, while the natalizumab-treated controls had values close to 1. Analysis was restricted to peripheral blood, although for natalizumab-associated PML, cerebrospinal fluid or brain lymphocytes might be more informative. Only PML patients had TRB clones above 0.5% frequency, but the clones expanded at PML onset were already present before and during natalizumab therapy. Because of the small, descriptive cohort, whether findings reflect JC virus infection or general immunocompromise remained unclear.

Reading the germline V gene (reference sequence) gives CDR1 MNHEY and CDR2 SMNVEV. Including the terminal cysteine and phenylalanine, the CDR3 comprises 12 residues. Here the CDR3 DNA is all that survives: 36 bases in frame from base 1. Relative to germline, V is 6 bases shorter and J is 6 bases shorter, with 12 bases between their ends. TRB CDR3 regions were amplified from genomic DNA with the immunoSEQ two-step multiplex PCR at survey-level depth. Synthetic inline TR CDR3 controls covering all V-J pairings were spiked into each PCR to estimate template counts and remove amplification bias. Reads went through processing to reduce amplification and sequencing bias, and quantification was done against synthetic TR CDR3 analogs. In the paper's pipeline: Raw data were processed in ImmunoSEQ Analyzer, with out-of-frame sequences and CDR3s containing stop codons removed, and genes were named according to IMGT nomenclature. Normalized Shannon entropy, defined as 1 minus Pielou's evenness, served as the summary measure of repertoire diversity. Two TRB sequences were counted as identical only if the two sequences had the same V gene, J gene and CDR3. Public PML clonotypes were CDR3s shared by two or more PML-onset samples but absent earlier, in controls, and in public databases. Position-by-position CDR3 amino acid composition was analyzed in Skylign with the observed count method. Held by TCRdb, this immuneACCESS table contains in-frame sequences only and omits some clones. Under half of the omission traces to an unresolved V gene where checked; the cause of the rest is unknown. D and trimming were read from the DNA, whereas the V and J calls and clone size are those reported in that table. The sample has tens of thousands of clones on record, more than 75% of them singletons. The ten largest clones take up approximately 1% of the sample.

Per the publication, the time point label means: before natalizumab initiation. Every listed patient had received interferon beta before, and every PML patient was female. Blood samples for T0 were taken before the first natalizumab infusion. Ficoll-Hypaque density gradient centrifugation was used to isolate peripheral blood mononuclear cells. This receptor chain uses TRBV27 and TRBJ2-7, with the D gene uncertain. The TCR comes from a human donor with multiple sclerosis. Sample: PBMCs. The sequenced DNA is TGTGCCAGCAGACCTATTACGGGCGAGCAGTACTTC. This encodes CASRPITGEQYF.